The present T cell receptor (beta chain) was sequenced within a study of blood T cell repertoires in COVID-19. V lost 4 bases and J lost 2; bases outside the gene matches: 8. Germline CDR1 and CDR2: SNHLY and FYNNEI. The CDR3 totals 16 residues. Profiled with immunoSEQ multiplex PCR; TCRdb holds only in-frame clones, not every one. This table has some 80,000 clones, roughly 80% appearing once. J is TRBJ2-3 and V is TRBV2; TRBD2 agrees at 8 bases. The sequencing sample was made of peripheral blood. The receptor comes from a man aged 80 or over with acute or convalescent COVID-19. CDR3: CASSVRAGGLTDTQYF. DNA of the CDR3: TGTGCCAGCAGTGTAAGGGCGGGGGGCCTCACAGATACGCAGTATTTT.